This paragraph covers one T cell receptor (beta chain) sequence. Assay: immunoSEQ multiplex PCR; the TCRdb copy retains only in-frame clones and omits some. The sample records hundreds of thousands of clones, approximately 87% being singletons. The sample belongs to a study of shared T cell receptors in the human thymus. V was pared by 0 bases and J by 7 bases, with 7 bases of the junction left unmatched. Germline V gene data show CDR1 as LGHNA and CDR2 as YSLEER. The CDR3 has 15 amino acids. In addition, the sample was reused for a study of human thymus T cells. That study reports: Congenital heart defects were the reason for the corrective surgery that the donors, healthy Finnish infants, were having. Thymus tissue for the work was resected from patients undergoing corrective heart surgery. Repertoires sampled from thymus and blood appeared biased in V and J gene usage. Thymic repertoires from unrelated individuals overlapped highly, related research reported.

Sequenced sample: thymocytes. The sequence was obtained from a boy in the first two years of life with a congenital heart defect. The chain carries TRBV4-3 and TRBJ2-7; 9 nucleotides line up with TRBD2. CDR3 sequence: CASSQDLSGSWEQYF. CDR3 coding DNA: TGCGCCAGCAGCCAAGATCTTAGCGGGAGTTGGGAGCAGTACTTC.